These 17 T cell receptor beta chains share one sample of origin, sequenced in a study of regulatory T cells in long-lasting Graves disease. The time point: newly diagnosed GD, antithyroid drugs for less than 3 months. There was RNA extracted from PBMCs, and the TCR library was made from it. Combining iRepertoire HTBI primers with Arm-PCR of CDR3 regions, the authors built TCR beta libraries. TCRdb used MiXCR to reprocess the multiplex PCR reads, holding one entry per CDR3 protein. The sample includes around 500,000 distinct CDR3 sequences, approximately 12% of them seen just once. These sequences were also reported in another study, on T cells in Graves' hyperthyroidism and ophthalmopathy.

The sequences come from peripheral blood mononuclear cells (PBMCs), collected at new diagnosis, from a patient treated with antithyroid drugs. The origin of the receptors is a man aged 25 to 45 with Graves disease.

The V call is TRBV4-1, the J call TRBJ2-7, with 7 bases lining up with TRBD1. The CDR3 totals 15 residues. With V trimmed by 3 bases and J by 2 bases, 7 bases remained unmatched. Germline V CDR1 and CDR2: MGHRA, YSYEKL. The CDR3 DNA follows: TGCGCCAGCAGCCACGGACAGGAGGCGCCCTACGAGCAGTACTTC. It encodes CASSHGQEAPYEQYF.

This clonotype was detected many times. This sequence joins TRBV30 and TRBJ2-7, with 8 bases aligning to TRBD2. Germline assignment: CDR1 GTSNPN and CDR2 SVGIG (reference sequence). The CDR3 sequence is 12 residues long. V dropped 8 bases and J dropped 3; count of bases not matched to a gene: 6. The CDR3 region is CAHGRGNYEQYF. The CDR3 DNA reads as TGTGCCCACGGGAGGGGAAACTACGAGCAGTACTTC.

In its sample, this clonotype was seen many times. This chain joins TRBV2 and TRBJ2-1, with 11 bases matching TRBD2. The CDR3 spans 16 residues. CDR1 and CDR2 (germline): SNHLY, FYNNEI. J gave up 0 bases and V 11 bases, and 9 bases lay outside the gene matches. The CDR3 here is CAGRASGGSSYNEQFF. CDR3 nucleotides: TGTGCCGGCCGTGCTAGCGGGGGGAGCTCCTACAATGAGCAGTTCTTC.

The table lists this clonotype with a few counts. The chain combines TRBV6-2 or TRBV6-3 with TRBJ1-3; D might be TRBD1 (6 bases). The length of the CDR3 is 18 residues. Germline CDR1 reads MNHEY; CDR2 reads SVGEGT. The ends were cut back, 0 bases at V and 0 bases at J, with 15 bases in the middle. The CDR3 loop reads CASSYSVRGTRSGNTIYF. CDR3 DNA: TGTGCCAGCAGTTACTCCGTCAGGGGAACCCGCTCTGGAAACACCATATATTTT.

This clonotype was seen many times. The V and J genes are TRBV24-1 and TRBJ2-1; 7 nucleotides match TRBD2. The CDR3 runs to 13 residues. Germline CDR1 reads KGHDR; CDR2 reads SFDVKD. V lost 10 bases, J lost 5 bases, and 7 bases stayed unmatched. The CDR3 reads CATAGLTHNEQFF. For the CDR3, the DNA is TGTGCCACAGCGGGACTTACCCACAATGAGCAGTTCTTC.

The chain has TRBV9 and TRBJ2-2; the match to TRBD2 covers 10 bases. V was pared by 3 bases and J by 1 base, with 9 bases of the junction left unmatched. This CDR3 comprises 18 residues. Germline CDR1 is SGDLS and CDR2 is YYNGEE. The CDR3: CASSAEGTSGVNTGELFF. CDR3 DNA: TGTGCCAGCAGCGCAGAAGGTACTAGCGGGGTGAACACCGGGGAGCTGTTTTTT.

This clonotype was picked up a small number of times. The chain recombines TRBV12-3 or TRBV12-4 with TRBJ2-1; D might be TRBD1 (6 bases). V was shortened by 2 bases and J by 3 bases, with 8 bases between the two germline ends. This CDR3 has 14 amino acids. The CDR3 coding sequence is TGTGCCAGCAGTTTATGGGGGCACTACAATGAGCAGTTCTTC. Translated, it gives CASSLWGHYNEQFF.

This clonotype was observed a few times. The rearrangement links TRBV9 to TRBJ1-4; 8 bases fit TRBD1. V was clipped by 4 bases and J by 8 bases; unmatched bases: 7. Germline V CDR1 and CDR2: SGDLS, YYNGEE. This CDR3 region has 14 residues. The chain's CDR3 is CASSPDRAVEKLFF. The CDR3 DNA follows: TGTGCCAGCAGCCCGGACAGGGCCGTCGAAAAACTGTTTTTT.

This clonotype was observed at least ten times. This chain joins TRBV12-5 and TRBJ2-1; 8 nucleotides align to TRBD2. After removal of 6 bases from V and 0 bases from J, the junction contained 4 bases not matched to a gene. Per the germline V gene, CDR1 is LGHNT and CDR2 is FRNRAP. The CDR3 contains 15 residues. CDR3 in DNA: TGTGCTAGTGGACCGCTAGCGGGCTCCTACAATGAGCAGTTCTTC. It encodes CASGPLAGSYNEQFF.

There are many counts of this clonotype. The chain combines TRBV29-1 with TRBJ1-2; maybe TRBD1 (5 bases). This CDR3 has 13 amino acids. Trimming took off 1 base at V and 6 bases at J, with 12 bases between the two ends. Looked up from germline, CDR1 is SQVTM and CDR2 is ANQGSEA. The CDR3 protein is CSVEGGSGNGYTF. As DNA, the CDR3 is TGCAGCGTTGAAGGGGGTTCAGGGAATGGCTACACCTTC.

The chain carries TRBV10-3 and TRBJ2-7, with 14 bases identical to TRBD2. Per germline, CDR1 ENHRY and CDR2 SYGVKD. This CDR3 is built from 17 residues. Germline trimming cut 10 bases from V and 5 bases from J; bases unmatched to any gene: 16. The CDR3 spells CATSQPGLAGEDDEQYF. The CDR3 nucleotides read TGTGCCACGAGCCAACCGGGACTAGCGGGAGAGGATGACGAGCAGTACTTC.

This clonotype appeared many times. This chain joins TRBV3-1 and TRBJ1-5; 8 nucleotides line up with TRBD1. Germline V gene lookup returns CDR1 LGHDT and CDR2 YNNKEL (reference sequence). The CDR3 extends over 13 amino acids. Trimming removed 6 bases from V and 7 bases from J; junction bases left unmatched: 5. Written as DNA, the CDR3 is TGTGCCAGCAGTCGAACAGGGGGACAGCCCCAGCATTTT. Translating gives CASSRTGGQPQHF.

Ten or more counts support this clonotype. This chain links TRBV6-1 with TRBJ1-5, with D possibly TRBD1 on 6 matching bases. Germline CDR1 reads MNHNS; CDR2 reads SASEGT. V was shortened by 3 bases and J by 3 bases, with 9 bases between the two germline ends. The CDR3 spans 14 residues. This CDR3 is CASSDGDTNQPQHF. In DNA form, the CDR3 reads TGTGCCAGCAGTGATGGGGACACCAATCAGCCCCAGCATTTT.

Ten or more counts support this clonotype. V gene TRBV12-3 or TRBV12-4 combines with J gene TRBJ2-5; D unclear. The CDR3 extends over 16 amino acids. With 0 bases removed from V and 5 bases from J, the gap between germline ends came to 16 bases. The CDR3 protein is CASSLAPIGGLETQYF. The CDR3 DNA follows: TGTGCCAGCAGTTTAGCGCCTATTGGCGGCCTCGAGACCCAGTACTTC.

This clonotype was observed many times. The J gene is TRBJ2-7, the V gene TRBV15, with unresolved D. Trimming removed 3 bases from V and 5 bases from J, with 14 bases in between. CDR3 length equals 14 residues. Germline CDR1 and CDR2: LNHNV and YYDKDF (reference sequence). The CDR3 protein is CATSRRTGPDEQYF. For the CDR3, the DNA is TGTGCCACCAGCAGGCGCACTGGACCGGACGAGCAGTACTTC.

The rearrangement uses TRBV9 and TRBJ2-7, with D possibly being TRBD1 or TRBD2 (5 bases each). The CDR3 runs to 15 residues. Germline values: CDR1 SGDLS, CDR2 YYNGEE. The ends were cut back, 3 bases at V and 1 base at J, with 14 bases in the middle. The CDR3 region has the DNA TGTGCCAGCAGCGCCGCCGGGACCGGTTCCTACGAGCAGTACTTC. This sequence encodes CASSAAGTGSYEQYF. The full variable domain, completed using reference TRBV9 and TRBJ2-7, is DSGVTQTPKHLITATGQRVTLRCSPRSGDLSVYWYQQSLDQGLQFLIQYYNGEERAKGNILERFSAQQFPDLHSELNLSSLELGDSALYFCASSAAGTGSYEQYFGPGTRLTVT.

This clonotype was counted many times. The chain employs TRBV2 and TRBJ2-7; 8 nucleotides line up with TRBD1. The germline V gene encodes CDR1 SNHLY and CDR2 FYNNEI. The J segment lost 5 bases and the V segment lost 6 bases, leaving 6 bases of the junction unmatched. The CDR3 extends over 13 amino acids. CDR3 in amino acids: CASSSGGRDEQYF. CDR3 nucleotides: TGTGCCAGCAGCTCAGGGGGCCGGGACGAGCAGTACTTC.